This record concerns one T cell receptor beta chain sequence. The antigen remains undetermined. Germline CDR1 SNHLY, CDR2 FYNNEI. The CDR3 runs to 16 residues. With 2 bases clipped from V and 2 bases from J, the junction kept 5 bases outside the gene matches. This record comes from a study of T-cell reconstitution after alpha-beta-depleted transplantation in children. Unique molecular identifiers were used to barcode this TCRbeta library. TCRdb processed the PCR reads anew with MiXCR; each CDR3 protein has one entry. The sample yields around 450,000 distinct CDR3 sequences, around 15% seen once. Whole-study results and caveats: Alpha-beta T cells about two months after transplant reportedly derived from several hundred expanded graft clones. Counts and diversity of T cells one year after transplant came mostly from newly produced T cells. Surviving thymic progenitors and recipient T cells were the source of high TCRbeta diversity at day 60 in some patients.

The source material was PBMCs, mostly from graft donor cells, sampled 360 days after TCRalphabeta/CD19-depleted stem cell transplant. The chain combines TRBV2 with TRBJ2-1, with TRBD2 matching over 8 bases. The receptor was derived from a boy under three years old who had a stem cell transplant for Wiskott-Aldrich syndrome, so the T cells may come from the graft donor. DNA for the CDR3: TGTGCCAGCAGTGAACTGGCGGGAGGTCCCTACAATGAGCAGTTCTTC. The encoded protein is CASSELAGGPYNEQFF.